The sequence of this TCR beta chain was determined in a study of blood T cell repertoires in COVID-19. About the research overall: Acute and convalescent COVID-19 samples came from the United States, Italy and Spain. From T cells, B-cell-depleted T cells, or PBMCs came the material, which was cDNA or gDNA.

V shed 6 bases and J shed 6 bases, with 6 bases lying between them. The CDR3 extends over 11 amino acids. Authors' data handling: Reference gene primers were amplified, and this amplification served to estimate nucleated cell counts. Profiling relied on immunoSEQ multiplex PCR, and the TCRdb table lists in-frame clones only, not all of them. V, J and clone size reflect that table, while D and trimming were determined from the DNA. The top ten clones hold roughly 1.1% of a sample with fewer than 200,000 clones, around 82% of them seen once. Input material: peripheral blood. The TCR comes from a man in his sixties who had recovered from COVID-19. The chain has TRBV12-3 or TRBV12-4 and TRBJ1-3, with D unresolved. The chain's CDR3 is CASSFINTIYF. The DNA for the CDR3 is TGTGCCAGCAGCTTTATAAACACCATATATTTT.